These 15 T cell receptor beta chains were all obtained from the same sample, sequenced in a study of T cells in Graves' hyperthyroidism and ophthalmopathy. There were TCR beta CDR3 regions amplified from RNA transcripts. The study used the HTBI primer set for a first-round RT-PCR of the TCR CDR3. TCRdb reprocessed the multiplex PCR reads with MiXCR, giving one entry per CDR3 protein. The table includes about half a million distinct CDR3 sequences, 16% detected once. Sample: blood. These receptors all stem from a woman in her 30s with Graves' ophthalmopathy.

A note on this clonotype: This may be a read error: a much more frequent sequence differs by one nucleotide. The V call is TRBV20-1, the J call TRBJ2-7; 8 positions agree with TRBD1. J was trimmed by 5 bases and V by 0 bases; bases with no gene match: 9. The CDR3 is 15 residues long. CDR1 and CDR2 from the germline V gene are DFQATT and SNEGSKA (reference sequence). For the CDR3, the DNA is TGCAGTGCTAGAGATTCGGGACAGGAGGCTCACGAGCAGTACTTC. This encodes CSARDSGQEAHEQYF.

This clonotype was seen a handful of times. The chain links TRBV7-9 to TRBJ1-1, with TRBD1 identical over 7 bases. Per germline, CDR1 SEHNR and CDR2 FQNEAQ (reference sequence). The V gene end was trimmed by 5 bases and the J gene end by 2 bases; junction bases not matched to a gene: 5. The CDR3 has 14 amino acids. CDR3 residues: CASSPRDSNTEAFF. CDR3 bases: TGTGCCAGCAGCCCACGGGACAGCAACACTGAAGCTTTCTTT.

This clonotype was recorded many times. The chain combines TRBV12-3 or TRBV12-4 with TRBJ1-1; D call uncertain. Trimming removed 4 bases at V and 6 bases at J, with 3 bases between. The CDR3 contains 10 residues. CDR3 DNA sequence: TGTGCCAGCAGTTCAGCTGAAGCTTTCTTT. It is translated as CASSSAEAFF.

This clonotype was detected only a few times. The rearrangement links TRBV6-2 or TRBV6-3 to TRBJ2-1, with 10 bases lining up with TRBD2. The CDR3 contains 13 residues. V lost 5 bases to trimming and J lost 7 bases; unmatched junction nucleotides: 2. Germline CDR1 and CDR2: MNHEY and SVGEGT. DNA for the CDR3: TGTGCCAGCAGTAGCGGGAGGGCGAATGAGCAGTTCTTC. It specifies CASSSGRANEQFF.

This clonotype was counted at least ten times. The chain links TRBV7-2 to TRBJ2-3, with 7 bases fitting TRBD2. V gave up 6 bases and J gave up 5 bases; unmatched junction bases: 17. Looked up from germline, CDR1 is SGHTA and CDR2 is FQGNSA. The CDR3 is 17 amino acids. The CDR3: CASRPRRAGVEEDTQYF. Written as DNA, the CDR3 is TGTGCCAGCAGGCCCCGGCGGGCGGGAGTCGAGGAAGATACGCAGTATTTT.

The gene calls are TRBV9 and TRBJ2-1, with TRBD2 matching 13 bases. The CDR3 runs to 16 residues. V shed 4 bases and J 6 bases; nucleotides not matched to a gene: 7. Germline lookup yields CDR1 SGDLS and CDR2 YYNGEE. The CDR3 DNA reads TGTGCCAGCAGCCTCCGGACTAGCGGGAGATTCAATGAGCAGTTCTTC. Translation: CASSLRTSGRFNEQFF.

This clonotype was seen only a few times. A much larger clonotype is one base distant, so this may be a read error. The rearrangement joins TRBV12-3 or TRBV12-4 to TRBJ1-5; D ambiguous. The CDR3 loop spans 13 amino acids. Trimming took off 8 bases at V and 4 bases at J, with 12 bases between the two ends. The CDR3 here is CASGYKGNQPQHF. CDR3 DNA sequence: TGTGCCAGCGGGTACAAAGGTAATCAGCCCCAGCATTTT.

This clonotype was counted between two and nine times. The V and J genes are TRBV28 and TRBJ1-6, with no clear D. Looked up from germline, CDR1 is MDHEN and CDR2 is SYDVKM. The germline V and J ends were trimmed by 7 bases and 7 bases, with 11 bases remaining between them. CDR3 length: 13 amino acids. CDR3 sequence (DNA): TGTGCCAGCAAGCGACACCCAAATTCACCCCTCCACTTT. It codes for CASKRHPNSPLHF. Complete variable domain (other parts from reference TRBV28 and TRBJ1-6): DVKVTQSSRYLVKRTGEKVFLECVQDMDHENMFWYRQDPGLGLRLIYFSYDVKMKEKGDIPEGYSVSREKKERFSLILESASTNQTSMYLCASKRHPNSPLHFGNGTRLTVT.

This clonotype has more than one count but fewer than ten. The V call is TRBV12-3 or TRBV12-4, the J call TRBJ2-4, with a possible D match to TRBD2 (5 bases). The CDR3 length is 13 residues. V lost 3 bases, J lost 7 bases, and 10 bases lay in between. The CDR3 bases are TGTGCCAGCAGTTTCTCCGGCGGGAACATTCAGTACTTC. This codes for CASSFSGGNIQYF.

The chain uses TRBV20-1 and TRBJ1-5; D may be TRBD1 (5 bases). Germline CDR1 is DFQATT and CDR2 is SNEGSKA (reference sequence). The length of the CDR3 is 14 residues. V lost 3 bases and J lost 1, with 10 bases in between. The DNA of the CDR3 is TGCAGTGCTAGCGTCGGGGGAAGCAATCAGCCCCAGCATTTT. Protein sequence: CSASVGGSNQPQHF.

This clonotype was seen more than once but under ten times. A much bigger clone sits one base away, suggesting this may be a read error. The chain uses TRBV7-2 and TRBJ2-3; D not certain. The germline V gene has CDR1 SGHTA and CDR2 FQGNSA. This CDR3 has 12 amino acids. CDR3 residues: CASSPHTDTQCF. The CDR3 DNA reads TGTGCCAGCAGCCCTCACACAGATACGCAGTGTTTT.

This clonotype was seen at least ten times. This sequence joins TRBV12-3 or TRBV12-4 and TRBJ1-5, with D possibly matching TRBD1 (6 bases). Trimming left V 1 base short and J 12 bases short, with 7 bases between. The CDR3 consists of 11 residues. CDR3 sequence reads: CASSLGTVQHF. CDR3 nucleotides: TGTGCCAGCAGTTTAGGGACAGTCCAGCATTTT.

The CDR3 loop reads CSATPQGIGSGANVLTF. The CDR3 bases are TGCAGTGCTACGCCGCAGGGTATCGGCTCTGGGGCCAACGTCCTGACTTTC. This chain joins TRBV20-1 and TRBJ2-6, with D possibly matching TRBD1 (5 bases). CDR1 and CDR2 (germline): DFQATT, SNEGSKA (reference sequence). V gave up 4 bases and J gave up 0 bases, with 16 bases separating them. The CDR3 consists of 17 residues.

This clonotype was detected a few times. The gene calls are TRBV28 and TRBJ1-3; tentatively, D is TRBD1 (6 bases). The CDR3 is made up of 15 amino acids. Germline CDR1 is MDHEN and CDR2 is SYDVKM. V shed 5 bases and J shed 0 bases, with 11 bases lying between them. Written as DNA, the CDR3 is TGTGCCAGCAGTCGGGGACACCCCTCTGGAAACACCATATATTTT. Translation: CASSRGHPSGNTIYF.

This clonotype has a count of ten or more. The chain links TRBV27 to TRBJ1-1; D remains ambiguous. CDR1 and CDR2 (germline): MNHEY, SMNVEV (reference sequence). The CDR3 spans 11 residues. V lost 7 bases and J lost 6, with 9 bases in between. For the CDR3, the DNA is TGTGCCAGCACCATGGGAGCTGAAGCTTTCTTT. Its translation is CASTMGAEAFF.